The T cell receptor beta chain under discussion was sequenced for a study of long-term antiretroviral therapy in people with HIV. Germline V gene lookup returns CDR1 SGHRS and CDR2 YFSETQ. V shed 0 bases and J shed 5 bases, with 14 bases lying between them. This CDR3 has 15 residues. Assay version v3.0 of immunoSEQ was used, and it was run at survey level. Using immunoSEQ multiplex PCR, the repertoire was profiled, and TCRdb retains in-frame clones only, with some absent. In the table there are around 13,000 clones, around 89% of which are singletons. Material: unsorted PBMCs, obtained 2.1 years after starting antiretroviral therapy. The genes are TRBV5-1 and TRBJ1-2; tentatively, D is TRBD1 (6 bases). This clonotype was sampled from a woman aged 40 to 50 with HIV. The CDR3 DNA reads as TGCGCCAGCAGCTTGGCCGCACAGGGTTCTTATGGCTACACCTTC. Amino acid sequence: CASSLAAQGSYGYTF.